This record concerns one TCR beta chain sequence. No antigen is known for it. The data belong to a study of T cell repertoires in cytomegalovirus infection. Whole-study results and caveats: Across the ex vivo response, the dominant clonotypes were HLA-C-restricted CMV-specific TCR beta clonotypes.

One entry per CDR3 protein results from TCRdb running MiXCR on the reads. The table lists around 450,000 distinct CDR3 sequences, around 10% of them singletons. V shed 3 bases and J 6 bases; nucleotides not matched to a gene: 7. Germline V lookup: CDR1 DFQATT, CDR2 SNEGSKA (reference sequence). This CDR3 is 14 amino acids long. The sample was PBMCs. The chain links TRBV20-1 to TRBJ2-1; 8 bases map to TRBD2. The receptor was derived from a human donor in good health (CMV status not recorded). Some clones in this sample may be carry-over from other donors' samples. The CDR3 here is CSASYSGAINEQFF. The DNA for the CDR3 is TGCAGTGCTAGTTATAGCGGGGCAATCAATGAGCAGTTCTTC.